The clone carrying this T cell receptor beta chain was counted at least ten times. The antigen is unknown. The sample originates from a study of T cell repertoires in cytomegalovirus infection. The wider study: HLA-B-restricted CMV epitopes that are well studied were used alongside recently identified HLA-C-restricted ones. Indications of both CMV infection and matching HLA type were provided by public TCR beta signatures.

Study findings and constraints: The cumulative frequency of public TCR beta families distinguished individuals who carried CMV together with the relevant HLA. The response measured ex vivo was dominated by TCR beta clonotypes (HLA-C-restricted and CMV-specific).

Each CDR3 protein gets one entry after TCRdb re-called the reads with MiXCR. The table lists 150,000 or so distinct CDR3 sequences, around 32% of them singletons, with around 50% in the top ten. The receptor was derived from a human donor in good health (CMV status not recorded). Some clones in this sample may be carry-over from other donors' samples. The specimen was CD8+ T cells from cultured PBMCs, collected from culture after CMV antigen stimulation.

This CDR3 reads CASSPDVYEQYF. CDR3 sequence (DNA): TGTGCCAGCAGCCCGGACGTCTACGAGCAGTACTTC. The gene calls are TRBV28 and TRBJ2-7, with D hard to call. CDR3 size: 12 residues. Trimming removed 6 bases at V and 3 bases at J, with 9 bases between. Per the germline V gene, CDR1 is MDHEN and CDR2 is SYDVKM.